This T cell receptor (beta chain) was found in a study of cytomegalovirus exposure and HLA in healthy donors. With respect to this clone: Its specificity is unknown.

This CDR3 contains 17 residues. Germline loops: CDR1 SGHNT, CDR2 YYREEE (reference sequence). Unmatched junction bases numbered 7, after V lost 1 base and J lost 0 bases. It was with 60 Vbeta and 13 Jbeta primers that the PCR ran. Using immunoSEQ multiplex PCR, the repertoire was profiled, and TCRdb retains in-frame clones only, with some absent. The sample carries 97,000 or so clones, roughly 83% recorded once. The study, taken as a whole, reports: An analysis was carried out at a later point. It showed that HLA-associated TCR beta chains were more clonally expanded than equally common non-associated chains.

The sequencing sample was made of PBMCs. V usage is TRBV5-4 and J usage is TRBJ1-3, with 7 bases aligning to TRBD1. The clonotype originates from a man aged 35 to 55 in good health and CMV-seronegative. CDR3 loop: CASSLSQGVDSGNTIYF. CDR3 nucleotide sequence: TGTGCCAGCAGCTTGAGTCAGGGGGTAGACTCTGGAAACACCATATATTTT.